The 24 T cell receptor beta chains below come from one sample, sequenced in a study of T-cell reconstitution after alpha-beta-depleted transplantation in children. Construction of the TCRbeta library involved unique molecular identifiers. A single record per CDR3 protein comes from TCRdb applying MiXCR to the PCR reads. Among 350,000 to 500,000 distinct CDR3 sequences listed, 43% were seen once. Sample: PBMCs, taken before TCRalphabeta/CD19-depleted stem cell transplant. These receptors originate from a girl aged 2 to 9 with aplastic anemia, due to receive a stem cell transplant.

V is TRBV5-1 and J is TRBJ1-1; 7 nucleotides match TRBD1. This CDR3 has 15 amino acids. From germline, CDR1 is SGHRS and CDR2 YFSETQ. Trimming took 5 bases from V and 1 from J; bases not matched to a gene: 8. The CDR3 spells CASRTRTGENTEAFF. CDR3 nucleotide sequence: TGCGCCAGCAGAACCAGGACAGGTGAGAACACTGAAGCTTTCTTT.

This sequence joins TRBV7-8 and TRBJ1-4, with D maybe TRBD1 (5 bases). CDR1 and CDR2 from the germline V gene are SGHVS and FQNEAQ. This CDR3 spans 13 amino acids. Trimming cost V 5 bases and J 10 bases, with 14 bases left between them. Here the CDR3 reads CASSPQEGAKLFF. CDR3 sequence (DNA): TGTGCCAGCAGCCCCCAGGAAGGGGCAAAACTGTTTTTT.

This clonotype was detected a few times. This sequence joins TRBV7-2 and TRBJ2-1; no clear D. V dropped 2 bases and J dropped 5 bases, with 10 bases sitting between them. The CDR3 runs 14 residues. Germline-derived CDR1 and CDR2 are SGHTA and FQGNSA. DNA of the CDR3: TGTGCCAGCAGCTTAAATCGCGGAGACAATGAGCAGTTCTTC. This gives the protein CASSLNRGDNEQFF. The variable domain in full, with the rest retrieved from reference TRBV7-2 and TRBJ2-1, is GAGVSQSPSNKVTEKGKDVELRCDPISGHTALYWYRQSLGQGLEFLIYFQGNSAPDKSGLPSDRFSAERTGGSVSTLTIQRTQQEDSAVYLCASSLNRGDNEQFFGPGTRLTVL.

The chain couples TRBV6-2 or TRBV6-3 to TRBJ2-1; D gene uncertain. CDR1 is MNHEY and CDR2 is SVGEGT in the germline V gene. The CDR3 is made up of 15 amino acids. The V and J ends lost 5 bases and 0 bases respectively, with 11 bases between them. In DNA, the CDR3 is TGTGCCAGCAGTCGGACCGAGAGCTCCTACAATGAGCAGTTCTTC. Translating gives CASSRTESSYNEQFF.

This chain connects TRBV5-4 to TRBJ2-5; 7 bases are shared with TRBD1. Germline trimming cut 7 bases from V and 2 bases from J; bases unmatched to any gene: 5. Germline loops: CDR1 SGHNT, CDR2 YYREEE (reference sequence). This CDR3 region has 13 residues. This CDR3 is CASGTAIQETQYF. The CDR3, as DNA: TGTGCCAGCGGGACAGCGATACAAGAGACCCAGTACTTC.

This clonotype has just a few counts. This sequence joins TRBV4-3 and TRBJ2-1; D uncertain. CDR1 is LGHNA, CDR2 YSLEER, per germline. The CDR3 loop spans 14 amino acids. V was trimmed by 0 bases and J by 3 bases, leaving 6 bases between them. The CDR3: CASSQDAFYNEQFF. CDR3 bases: TGCGCCAGCAGCCAAGATGCCTTCTACAATGAGCAGTTCTTC.

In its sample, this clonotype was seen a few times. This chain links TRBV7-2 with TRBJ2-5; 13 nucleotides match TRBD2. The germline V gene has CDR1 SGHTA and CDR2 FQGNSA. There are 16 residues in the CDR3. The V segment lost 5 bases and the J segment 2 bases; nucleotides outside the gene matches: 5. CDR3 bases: TGTGCCAGCAGCCGAGGGACTAGCGGGGATCAAGAGACCCAGTACTTC. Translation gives CASSRGTSGDQETQYF.

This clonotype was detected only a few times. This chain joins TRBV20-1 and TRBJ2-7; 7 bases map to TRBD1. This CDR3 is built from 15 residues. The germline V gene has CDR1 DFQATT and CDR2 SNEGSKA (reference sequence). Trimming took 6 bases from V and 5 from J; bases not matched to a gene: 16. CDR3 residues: CSADWTGTALNEQYF. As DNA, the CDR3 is TGCAGTGCCGATTGGACCGGGACAGCCCTGAACGAGCAGTACTTC.

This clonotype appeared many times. Written as DNA, the CDR3 is TGTGCCAGCAGCCGAGCCGGGGACGGATCCTACGAGCAGTACTTC. The encoded protein is CASSRAGDGSYEQYF. V and J are TRBV3-1 and TRBJ2-7; TRBD1 or TRBD2 may be the D gene (5 bases each). Per germline, CDR1 LGHDT and CDR2 YNNKEL (reference sequence). This CDR3 has 15 amino acids. V shed 4 bases and J shed 1 base, with 14 bases lying between them.

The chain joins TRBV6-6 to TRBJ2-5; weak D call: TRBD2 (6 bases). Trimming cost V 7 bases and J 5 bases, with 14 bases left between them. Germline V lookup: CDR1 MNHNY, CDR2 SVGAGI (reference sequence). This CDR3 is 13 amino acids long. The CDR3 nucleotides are TGTGCCAGCATCGGAGGGGTTCAGGAGACCCAGTACTTC. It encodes CASIGGVQETQYF.

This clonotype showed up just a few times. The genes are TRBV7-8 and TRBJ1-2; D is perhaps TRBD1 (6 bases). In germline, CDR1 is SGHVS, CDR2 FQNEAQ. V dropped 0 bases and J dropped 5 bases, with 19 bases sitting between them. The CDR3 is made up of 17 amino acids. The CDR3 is CASSLADQITGQYGYTF. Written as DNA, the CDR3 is TGTGCCAGCAGCTTAGCGGATCAAATAACAGGGCAATATGGCTACACCTTC.

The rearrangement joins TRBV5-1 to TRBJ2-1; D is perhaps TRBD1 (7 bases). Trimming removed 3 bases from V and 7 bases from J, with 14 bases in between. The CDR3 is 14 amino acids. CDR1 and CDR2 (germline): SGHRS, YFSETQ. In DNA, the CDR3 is TGCGCCAGCAGCTCTACAGGGGCGGGAAATGAGCAGTTCTTC. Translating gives CASSSTGAGNEQFF.

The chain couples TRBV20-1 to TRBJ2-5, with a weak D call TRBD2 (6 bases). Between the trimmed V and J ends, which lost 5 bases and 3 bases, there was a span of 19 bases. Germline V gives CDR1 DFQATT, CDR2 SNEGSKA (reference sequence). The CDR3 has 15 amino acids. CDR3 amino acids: CSAPMGGSSKETQYF. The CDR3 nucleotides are TGCAGTGCTCCGATGGGGGGTTCCTCTAAAGAGACCCAGTACTTC.

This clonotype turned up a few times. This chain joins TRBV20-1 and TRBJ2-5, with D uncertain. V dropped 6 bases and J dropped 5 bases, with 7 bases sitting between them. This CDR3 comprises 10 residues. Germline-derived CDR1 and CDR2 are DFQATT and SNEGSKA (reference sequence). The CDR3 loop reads CSADWETQYF. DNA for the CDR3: TGCAGTGCCGACTGGGAGACCCAGTACTTC.

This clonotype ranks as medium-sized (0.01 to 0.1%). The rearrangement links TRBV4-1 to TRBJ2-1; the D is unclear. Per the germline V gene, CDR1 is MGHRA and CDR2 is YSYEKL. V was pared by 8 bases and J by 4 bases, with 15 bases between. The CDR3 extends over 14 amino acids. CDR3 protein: CASASYDGYNEQFF. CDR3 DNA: TGCGCCAGCGCCTCTTATGACGGATACAATGAGCAGTTCTTC.

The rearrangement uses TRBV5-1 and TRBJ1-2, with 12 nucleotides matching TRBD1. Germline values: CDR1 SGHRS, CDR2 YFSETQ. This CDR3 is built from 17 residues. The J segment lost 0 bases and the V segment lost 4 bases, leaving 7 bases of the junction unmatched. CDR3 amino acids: CASSAGTGGMANYGYTF. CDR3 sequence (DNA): TGCGCCAGCAGCGCTGGGACAGGGGGCATGGCTAACTATGGCTACACCTTC.

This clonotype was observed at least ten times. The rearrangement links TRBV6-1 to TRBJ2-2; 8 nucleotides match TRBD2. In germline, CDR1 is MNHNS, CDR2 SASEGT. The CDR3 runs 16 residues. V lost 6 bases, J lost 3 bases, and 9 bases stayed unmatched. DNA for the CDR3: TGTGCCAGCAGCGGACTAGCCGGGGGATACACCGGGGAGCTGTTTTTT. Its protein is CASSGLAGGYTGELFF.

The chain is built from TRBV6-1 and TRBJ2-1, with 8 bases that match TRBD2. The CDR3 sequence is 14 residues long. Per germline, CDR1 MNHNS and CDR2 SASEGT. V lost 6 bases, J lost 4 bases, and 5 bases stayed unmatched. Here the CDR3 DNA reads TGTGCCAGCAGGGGACTAGAGGGGTACAATGAGCAGTTCTTC. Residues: CASRGLEGYNEQFF.

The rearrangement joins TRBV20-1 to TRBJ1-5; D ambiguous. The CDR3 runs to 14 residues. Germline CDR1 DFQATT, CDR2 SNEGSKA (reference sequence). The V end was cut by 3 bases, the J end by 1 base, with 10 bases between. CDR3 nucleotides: TGCAGTGCTAGTCCAGGCCTCAGCAATCAGCCCCAGCATTTT. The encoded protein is CSASPGLSNQPQHF.

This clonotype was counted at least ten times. The CDR3 bases are TGTGCCAGCAGCCCGACCGGGGGGCGAACAGGGGAGCAGTACTTC. This encodes CASSPTGGRTGEQYF. V and J are TRBV27 and TRBJ2-7; perhaps TRBD2 as D (7 bases). The germline gives CDR1 MNHEY, CDR2 SMNVEV (reference sequence). This CDR3 has 15 residues. V was shortened by 6 bases and J by 7 bases, with 22 bases between the two germline ends.

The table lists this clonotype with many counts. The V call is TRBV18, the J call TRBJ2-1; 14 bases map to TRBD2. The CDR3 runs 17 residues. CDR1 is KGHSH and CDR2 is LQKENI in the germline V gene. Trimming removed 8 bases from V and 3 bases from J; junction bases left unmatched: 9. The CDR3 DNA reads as TGTGCCAGCAGGCCGGGACTAGCGGGAGTATACTACAATGAGCAGTTCTTC. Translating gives CASRPGLAGVYYNEQFF.

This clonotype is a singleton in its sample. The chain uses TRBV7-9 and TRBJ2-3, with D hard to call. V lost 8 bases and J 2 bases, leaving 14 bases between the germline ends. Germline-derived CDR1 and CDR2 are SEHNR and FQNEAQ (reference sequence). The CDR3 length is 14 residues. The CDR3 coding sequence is TGTGCCAGCTCCCCGAGACTGTTCACAGATACGCAGTATTTT. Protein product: CASSPRLFTDTQYF. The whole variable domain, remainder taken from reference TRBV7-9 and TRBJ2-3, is DTGVSQNPRHKITKRGQNVTFRCDPISEHNRLYWYRQTLGQGPEFLTYFQNEAQLEKSRLLSDRFSAERPKGSFSTLEIQRTEQGDSAMYLCASSPRLFTDTQYFGPGTRLTVL.

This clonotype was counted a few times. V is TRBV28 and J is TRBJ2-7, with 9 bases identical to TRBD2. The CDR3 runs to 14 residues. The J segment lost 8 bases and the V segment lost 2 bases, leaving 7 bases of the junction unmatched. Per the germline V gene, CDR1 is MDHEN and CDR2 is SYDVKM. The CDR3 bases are TGTGCCAGCAGTTTACTAGCGGGAAGGTCTCAGCAGTACTTC. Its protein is CASSLLAGRSQQYF.

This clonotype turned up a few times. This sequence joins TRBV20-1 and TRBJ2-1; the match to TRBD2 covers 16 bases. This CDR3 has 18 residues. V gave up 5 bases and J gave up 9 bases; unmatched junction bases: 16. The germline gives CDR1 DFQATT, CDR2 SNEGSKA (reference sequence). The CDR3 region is CSAGHGTSGRARMGEQFF. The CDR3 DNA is TGCAGTGCTGGACACGGGACTAGCGGGAGGGCCAGGATGGGTGAGCAGTTCTTC.